A single sample is the source of the 14 T cell receptor beta chains below, sequenced in a study of cytomegalovirus exposure and HLA in healthy donors (dated by TCRdb to about 2017). The library was generated by the immunoSEQ multiplex PCR assay. A mixture of 60 forward primers for TCR Vbeta segments and 13 reverse primers for TCR Jbeta segments was used in the multiplex PCR. As stored in TCRdb, this immuneACCESS dataset retains in-frame rearrangements with V and J assigned. A fraction of the clones does not appear; measured against another copy, unresolved V genes explain less than half of the discrepancy, and the remainder lacks a known reason. In all, the sample holds about 180,000 clones, and about 69% of those were seen once. 2.5% to 3.5% of the sample lies in the top ten. The specimen sequenced was PBMCs. The source of these receptors is a male donor in good health and CMV-seronegative.

This clone showed up just a few times. The chain has TRBV4-1 and TRBJ2-1; 9 bases match TRBD2. The CDR3 spans 16 residues. Germline loops: CDR1 MGHRA, CDR2 YSYEKL. The junction had 12 bases not matched to a gene; V was cut back by 4 bases and J by 8 bases. The CDR3 is CASSLGGAGGVYEQFF. DNA for the CDR3: TGCGCCAGCAGCCTGGGCGGGGCGGGGGGGGTATATGAGCAGTTCTTC.

This clone was picked up a small number of times. The chain recombines TRBV6-5 with TRBJ2-7; 7 positions match TRBD1. The CDR3 consists of 15 residues. The V gene's germline CDR1 is MNHEY and CDR2 SVGAGI. V lost 3 bases, J lost 1 base, and 6 bases stayed unmatched. The CDR3 sequence is CASSYRRQGSYEQYF. Written as DNA, the CDR3 is TGTGCCAGCAGTTATCGGAGACAGGGATCCTACGAGCAGTACTTC.

This chain joins TRBV6-6 and TRBJ2-1; no clear D. V was shortened by 1 base and J by 10 bases, with 8 bases between the two germline ends. This CDR3 is 12 amino acids long. CDR1 is MNHNY and CDR2 is SVGAGI in the germline V gene (reference sequence). The CDR3 region has the DNA TGTGCCAGCAGTTACTACTATCAGGAGCAGTTCTTC. Protein product: CASSYYYQEQFF.

In its sample, this clone was seen once. The CDR3 sequence: CAWSVQGHQPQHF. CDR3 nucleotide sequence: TGTGCCTGGAGTGTACAGGGTCATCAGCCCCAGCATTTT. The chain joins TRBV30 to TRBJ1-5; the D gene is possibly TRBD1 (6 bases). This CDR3 spans 13 amino acids. The germline V and J ends were trimmed by 0 bases and 5 bases, with 8 bases remaining between them. CDR1 and CDR2 from the germline V gene are GTSNPN and SVGIG (reference sequence).

The V call is TRBV7-6, the J call TRBJ2-3; no definite D call. V gave up 0 bases and J gave up 2 bases, with 3 bases separating them. The CDR3 is 13 residues long. CDR1 and CDR2 from the germline V gene are SGHVS and FNYEAQ. The CDR3 reads CASSLAHTDTQYF. The CDR3 DNA is TGTGCCAGCAGCTTAGCACACACAGATACGCAGTATTTT.

The chain joins TRBV15 to TRBJ2-1; 13 positions match TRBD2. After removal of 2 bases from V and 9 bases from J, the junction contained 7 bases not matched to a gene. The CDR3 spans 16 residues. CDR1 LNHNV and CDR2 YYDKDF come from the germline V gene (reference sequence). This chain's CDR3 is CATSRLGLAGRGEQFF. In nucleotides, the CDR3 is TGTGCCACCAGCAGATTGGGACTAGCGGGAAGGGGTGAGCAGTTCTTC.

This clone was seen a handful of times. The V and J genes are TRBV6-1 and TRBJ2-7; TRBD1 matches at 7 bases. CDR1 MNHNS and CDR2 SASEGT come from the germline V gene. The CDR3 is made up of 15 amino acids. V dropped 6 bases and J dropped 2; count of bases not matched to a gene: 10. The CDR3 protein is CASRPRLGQAYEQYF. The CDR3 DNA follows: TGTGCCAGCAGACCACGCCTAGGACAGGCCTACGAGCAGTACTTC.

The V gene is TRBV5-1, the J gene TRBJ2-3; 11 positions agree with TRBD1. The CDR3 is 16 residues long. J was trimmed by 4 bases and V by 5 bases; bases with no gene match: 9. In germline, CDR1 is SGHRS, CDR2 YFSETQ. As DNA, the CDR3 is TGCGCCAGCAGACAGGGACAGGGGGTTTGGTCAGATACGCAGTATTTT. This translates into CASRQGQGVWSDTQYF.

In DNA form, the CDR3 reads TGTGCCAGTAGTTCCGGGACAGGGGGCGTCTTGGCCACTGAAGCTTTCTTT. Encoded protein: CASSSGTGGVLATEAFF. The chain recombines TRBV19 with TRBJ1-1; 12 bases line up with TRBD1. CDR1 is LNHDA and CDR2 is SQIVND in the germline V gene (reference sequence). V was clipped by 5 bases and J by 4 bases; unmatched bases: 11. CDR3 size: 17 residues.

This sequence joins TRBV6-4 and TRBJ2-2, with D unclear. V was trimmed by 0 bases and J by 3 bases, leaving 5 bases between them. This CDR3 has 14 residues. The V gene's germline CDR1 is MRHNA and CDR2 SNTAGT. CDR3 region: CASSDSTDTGELFF. CDR3 sequence (DNA): TGTGCCAGCAGTGACTCAACGGACACCGGGGAGCTGTTTTTT.

The rearrangement links TRBV10-3 to TRBJ1-1; possibly TRBD1 for D (5 bases). Trimming cost V 2 bases and J 4 bases, with 8 bases left between them. Looked up from germline, CDR1 is ENHRY and CDR2 is SYGVKD. The CDR3 is 13 residues long. The CDR3 protein is CAISEQGTTEAFF. The CDR3 region has the DNA TGTGCCATCAGTGAGCAGGGAACCACTGAAGCTTTCTTT.

This clone was seen only once. The chain is built from TRBV29-1 and TRBJ2-1, with TRBD2 matching 8 bases. J gave up 2 bases and V 0 bases, and 6 bases lay outside the gene matches. CDR1 SQVTM and CDR2 ANQGSEA come from the germline V gene. The length of the CDR3 is 16 residues. The CDR3: CSVEDPTSATYNEQFF. CDR3 DNA sequence: TGCAGCGTTGAAGACCCGACTAGCGCTACCTACAATGAGCAGTTCTTC.

The chain uses TRBV6-5 and TRBJ2-7; D might be TRBD1 (6 bases). CDR1 is MNHEY and CDR2 is SVGAGI in the germline V gene. This CDR3 has 14 amino acids. The ends were cut back, 2 bases at V and 4 bases at J, with 12 bases in the middle. This chain's CDR3 is CASSYVTGSYEQYF. Written as DNA, the CDR3 is TGTGCCAGCAGTTACGTTACAGGGAGTTACGAGCAGTACTTC.

This clone appeared once. The rearrangement links TRBV11-2 to TRBJ1-1, with unresolved D. This CDR3 has 13 amino acids. The germline V gene has CDR1 SGHAT and CDR2 FQNNGV. Trimming left V 1 base short and J 0 bases short, with 3 bases between. CDR3 in amino acids: CASSLGVNTEAFF. In DNA, the CDR3 is TGTGCCAGCAGCTTAGGCGTGAACACTGAAGCTTTCTTT.